A single sample is the source of the 24 T cell receptor beta chains below, sequenced in a study of cytomegalovirus exposure and HLA in healthy donors. Primers for the PCR totalled 60 Vbeta and 13 Jbeta. Profiling relied on immunoSEQ multiplex PCR, and the TCRdb table lists in-frame clones only, not all of them. Counted here are about 72,000 clones, 81% occurring once; the ten biggest clones make up about 7%. The material sequenced was PBMCs. The source is a human donor in good health.

The chain carries TRBV7-2 and TRBJ1-2; D is unresolved. Germline-derived CDR1 and CDR2 are SGHTA and FQGNSA. This CDR3 comprises 13 residues. Trimming cost V 0 bases and J 6 bases, with 8 bases left between them. The CDR3 sequence: CASSLAGNNGYTF. The CDR3 region has the DNA TGTGCCAGCAGCTTAGCCGGGAATAATGGCTACACCTTC. Complete variable domain (other parts from reference TRBV7-2 and TRBJ1-2): GAGVSQSPSNKVTEKGKDVELRCDPISGHTALYWYRQSLGQGLEFLIYFQGNSAPDKSGLPSDRFSAERTGGSVSTLTIQRTQQEDSAVYLCASSLAGNNGYTFGSGTRLTVV.

The chain links TRBV7-9 to TRBJ1-5, with TRBD1 as a possible D gene (6 bases). The CDR3 is 15 residues long. Trimming cost V 5 bases and J 0 bases, with 11 bases left between them. Germline values: CDR1 SEHNR, CDR2 FQNEAQ (reference sequence). Here the CDR3 reads CASSPKGDSNQPQHF. DNA of the CDR3: TGTGCCAGCAGCCCTAAGGGGGATAGCAATCAGCCCCAGCATTTT.

The V and J genes are TRBV19 and TRBJ2-5; TRBD1 is a possible D gene (5 bases). CDR3 length: 13 residues. CDR1 and CDR2 from the germline V gene are LNHDA and SQIVND (reference sequence). V was clipped by 5 bases and J by 0 bases, with 7 bases between them. CDR3 coding DNA: TGTGCCAGTAGTCAGGGCAACCAAGAGACCCAGTACTTC. Translation gives CASSQGNQETQYF.

The chain joins TRBV6-1 to TRBJ2-1; 9 bases align to TRBD2. Per germline, CDR1 MNHNS and CDR2 SASEGT. This CDR3 is 15 amino acids long. Trimming cost V 6 bases and J 4 bases; bases outside gene matches: 7. CDR3 loop: CASSALAGYYNEQFF. CDR3 DNA sequence: TGTGCCAGCAGCGCCCTAGCGGGGTATTACAATGAGCAGTTCTTC.

This clone was seen more than once but under ten times. This sequence joins TRBV9 and TRBJ2-7; possible D gene TRBD2, 5 bases. V lost 0 bases to trimming and J lost 6 bases, with 10 bases between them. The CDR3 contains 13 residues. Looked up from germline, CDR1 is SGDLS and CDR2 is YYNGEE. The CDR3 spells CASSVVGGGEQYF. As DNA, the CDR3 is TGTGCCAGCAGCGTAGTTGGTGGAGGCGAGCAGTACTTC.

The rearrangement joins TRBV5-4 to TRBJ1-4; D perhaps matches TRBD1 (5 bases). The CDR3 sequence is 13 residues long. The germline CDR1 and CDR2 sequences are SGHNT and YYREEE (reference sequence). Deletions cut 4 bases from V and 4 bases from J, with 8 bases between. The CDR3: CASSLDNNEKLFF. The CDR3 nucleotides read TGTGCCAGCAGCCTGGACAATAATGAAAAACTGTTTTTT. Full variable domain (outside the CDR3, taken from reference TRBV5-4 and TRBJ1-4): ETGVTQSPTHLIKTRGQQVTLRCSSQSGHNTVSWYQQALGQGPQFIFQYYREEENGRGNFPPRFSGLQFPNYSSELNVNALELDDSALYLCASSLDNNEKLFFGSGTQLSVL.

The chain recombines TRBV5-6 with TRBJ1-3; 7 nucleotides align to TRBD1. This CDR3 has 15 amino acids. The germline gives CDR1 SGHDT, CDR2 YYEEEE. Trimming cost V 6 bases and J 0 bases; bases outside gene matches: 6. The CDR3, as DNA: TGTGCCAGCAACGACAGGGCATTCTCTGGAAACACCATATATTTT. Encoded protein: CASNDRAFSGNTIYF.

This clone appeared a single time. The chain joins TRBV27 to TRBJ1-1, with D unclear. Germline values: CDR1 MNHEY, CDR2 SMNVEV (reference sequence). V dropped 2 bases and J dropped 4 bases, with 8 bases sitting between them. This CDR3 has 13 amino acids. CDR3 loop: CASSLRESTEAFF. In nucleotides, the CDR3 is TGTGCCAGCAGTTTACGCGAGAGCACTGAAGCTTTCTTT.

This clone has only a few counts. The chain uses TRBV6-6 and TRBJ1-6; TRBD1 matches 7 bases. Trimming cost V 7 bases and J 10 bases; bases outside gene matches: 10. CDR3 size: 14 residues. Germline CDR1 and CDR2: MNHNY and SVGAGI (reference sequence). The CDR3 DNA reads as TGTGCCAGCAAGTACAACAGGGGTGAGTCACCCCTCCACTTT. Its translation is CASKYNRGESPLHF.

The chain couples TRBV29-1 to TRBJ2-5; no clear D gene. Gene TRBJ2-7 matches the end of the DNA better, so the J call may be wrong. Germline values: CDR1 SQVTM, CDR2 ANQGSEA. CDR3 length: 18 amino acids. The CDR3 reads CSVVLGSAGSGLGHEQYF. CDR3 sequence (DNA): TGCAGCGTTGTTTTAGGATCTGCCGGATCTGGCTTGGGCCACGAGCAGTACTTC.

The V gene is TRBV7-2, the J gene TRBJ2-3; a possible D gene is TRBD2 (5 bases). V was trimmed by 2 bases and J by 4 bases, leaving 7 bases between them. The CDR3 covers 13 residues. Per the germline V gene, CDR1 is SGHTA and CDR2 is FQGNSA. The CDR3 DNA sequence: TGTGCCAGCAGCTTAATTAGCGCAGATACGCAGTATTTT. It specifies CASSLISADTQYF.

This clone was recorded once. The rearrangement links TRBV6-1 to TRBJ1-2; tentative D call: TRBD1 (5 bases). This CDR3 has 14 amino acids. From germline, CDR1 is MNHNS and CDR2 SASEGT. V dropped 2 bases and J dropped 4 bases, with 11 bases sitting between them. Here the CDR3 DNA reads TGTGCCAGCAGTGAAAGGGGTGGGTCCTATGGCTACACCTTC. Residues: CASSERGGSYGYTF.

This chain's CDR3 is CASSSGFSGTENEKLFF. In DNA, the CDR3 is TGTGCCAGCAGTTCCGGATTTTCCGGGACAGAGAATGAAAAACTGTTTTTT. This rearrangement joins TRBV28 to TRBJ1-4, with 7 bases lining up with TRBD1. The CDR3 runs 17 residues. The V and J ends lost 4 bases and 5 bases, in that order; junction bases with no gene match: 13. Per the germline V gene, CDR1 is MDHEN and CDR2 is SYDVKM.

The gene calls are TRBV6-5 and TRBJ2-5; TRBD2 matches 11 bases. CDR3 size: 15 residues. The germline CDR1 and CDR2 sequences are MNHEY and SVGAGI. The V segment lost 2 bases and the J segment 5 bases; nucleotides outside the gene matches: 4. CDR3 region: CASSYGSGGGETQYF. The CDR3 nucleotides are TGTGCCAGCAGTTACGGTAGCGGGGGGGGCGAGACCCAGTACTTC.

This clone turned up a few times. The chain couples TRBV14 to TRBJ1-2; no clear D. Trimming shortened V by 1 base and J by 0 bases, and 9 bases separated the two germline ends. The CDR3 spans 15 residues. CDR1 SGHDN and CDR2 FVKESK come from the germline V gene. CDR3 nucleotides: TGTGCCAGCAGCCAAGTTAGTGGAGCTAACTATGGCTACACCTTC. Its protein product is CASSQVSGANYGYTF. The variable domain in full, completed from reference TRBV14 and TRBJ1-2, reads EAGVTQFPSHSVIEKGQTVTLRCDPISGHDNLYWYRRVMGKEIKFLLHFVKESKQDESGMPNNRFLAERTGGTYSTLKVQPAELEDSGVYFCASSQVSGANYGYTFGSGTRLTVV.

CDR3 in DNA: TGTGCCAGCAGCTTAGATGTGGACTCTGGCGGCTACACCTTC. Its protein product is CASSLDVDSGGYTF. The V call is TRBV7-9, the J call TRBJ1-2; D call uncertain. With 1 base removed from V and 8 bases from J, the gap between germline ends came to 14 bases. Germline V gives CDR1 SEHNR, CDR2 FQNEAQ (reference sequence). This CDR3 spans 14 amino acids.

Comments on this clone: An end of the junction differs from the germline gene, which may be a read error. The CDR3 reads CASSPGAVWPNGYPF. CDR3 bases: TGCGCCAGCAGCCCTGGAGCCGTATGGCCTAATGGCTACCCCTTC. The chain links TRBV5-1 to TRBJ1-2; no clear D gene. CDR1 and CDR2 from the germline V gene are SGHRS and YFSETQ. CDR3 length: 15 amino acids. The whole variable domain, filled in from reference TRBV5-1 and TRBJ1-2, reads KAGVTQTPRYLIKTRGQQVTLSCSPISGHRSVSWYQQTPGQGLQFLFEYFSETQRNKGNFPGRFSGRQFSNSRSEMNVSTLELGDSALYLCASSPGAVWPNGYPFGSGTRLTVV.

The CDR3, as DNA: TGTGCCAGCAGCTTCGGTGGCGGGGGTAGGGGTGAGCAGTTCTTC. Protein: CASSFGGGGRGEQFF. V and J are TRBV5-4 and TRBJ2-1, with TRBD2 matching over 7 bases. This CDR3 has 15 residues. V gave up 2 bases and J gave up 9 bases; unmatched junction bases: 11. Germline lookup yields CDR1 SGHNT and CDR2 YYREEE (reference sequence).

The CDR3 region is CASSPDYNEQFF. DNA of the CDR3: TGTGCCAGCAGCCCAGACTACAATGAGCAGTTCTTC. This rearrangement joins TRBV7-9 to TRBJ2-1; D uncertain. V lost 5 bases to trimming and J lost 3 bases, with 5 bases between them. The CDR3 has 12 residues. The germline gives CDR1 SEHNR, CDR2 FQNEAQ (reference sequence).

This rearrangement joins TRBV4-3 to TRBJ2-3, with 7 nucleotides matching TRBD1. Germline V gene lookup returns CDR1 LGHNA and CDR2 YSLEER. The J segment lost 9 bases and the V segment lost 3 bases, leaving 9 bases of the junction unmatched. The CDR3 covers 14 residues. As DNA, the CDR3 is TGCGCCAGCAGCCAGACGGGACAGATGAGAACGCAGTATTTT. Its translation is CASSQTGQMRTQYF.

The genes are TRBV10-3 and TRBJ1-4; D ambiguous. The CDR3 is made up of 13 amino acids. Germline-derived CDR1 and CDR2 are ENHRY and SYGVKD. The germline V and J ends were trimmed by 5 bases and 8 bases, with 12 bases remaining between them. The CDR3 bases are TGTGCCATCAGTACCCGACCAGGCGAAAAACTGTTTTTT. This sequence encodes CAISTRPGEKLFF.

V gene TRBV7-2 combines with J gene TRBJ2-3; no reliable D call. V was cut by 6 bases and J by 4 bases, with 8 bases left in between. Germline CDR1 SGHTA, CDR2 FQGNSA. CDR3 length: 12 amino acids. The CDR3 region is CASRTLADTQYF. The CDR3 nucleotides are TGTGCCAGCAGGACGCTAGCAGATACGCAGTATTTT.

This chain links TRBV5-1 with TRBJ2-5; 9 nucleotides align to TRBD1. V shed 3 bases and J 4 bases; nucleotides not matched to a gene: 4. Germline V gene sequence: CDR1 SGHRS, CDR2 YFSETQ. The CDR3 totals 14 residues. The CDR3 reads CASSSGTGLETQYF. DNA for the CDR3: TGCGCCAGCAGCTCCGGGACAGGGTTAGAGACCCAGTACTTC.

V is TRBV7-2 and J is TRBJ2-7, with TRBD1 matching 7 bases. Germline V gene lookup returns CDR1 SGHTA and CDR2 FQGNSA. Trimming removed 5 bases from V and 1 base from J; junction bases left unmatched: 5. This CDR3 comprises 14 residues. CDR3 loop: CASSPNRGSYEQYF. The CDR3 DNA is TGTGCCAGCAGCCCCAACAGGGGTTCCTACGAGCAGTACTTC.